This passage covers 29 T cell receptor beta chains from one sample sequenced in a study of T-cell memory formation after mild COVID-19. TCRdb reanalysed the 5' RACE reads using MiXCR and keeps one entry per CDR3 protein. The data hold approximately 570,000 distinct CDR3 sequences, with about a sixth observed a single time. Sequencing was carried out using PBMCs or a T cell subset sorted from them (not recorded which). The receptors were sampled from an adult woman who had mild COVID-19 (a few samples of this study predate the infection). Cell type and time point are not known.

The gene calls are TRBV12-3 or TRBV12-4 and TRBJ1-1; 8 bases agree with TRBD1. The CDR3 is made up of 16 amino acids. V shed 4 bases and J 0 bases; nucleotides not matched to a gene: 7. The CDR3 DNA reads TGTGCCAGCAGTTCAAGGACAGGGAGTATGAACACTGAAGCTTTCTTT. Its translation: CASSSRTGSMNTEAFF.

The chain recombines TRBV5-1 with TRBJ1-2, with D tentatively TRBD1 (6 bases). The CDR3 runs to 14 residues. The germline V gene encodes CDR1 SGHRS and CDR2 YFSETQ. Trimming took off 4 bases at V and 6 bases at J, with 16 bases between the two ends. The CDR3 nucleotides read TGCGCCAGCAGCCCATCAGGGGTGCTTAATGGCTACACCTTC. Protein sequence: CASSPSGVLNGYTF.

This clonotype was observed a handful of times. The chain joins TRBV20-1 to TRBJ2-7, with 13 bases matching TRBD2. The V segment lost 5 bases and the J segment 5 bases; nucleotides outside the gene matches: 3. The CDR3 is 13 amino acids. The germline CDR1 and CDR2 sequences are DFQATT and SNEGSKA (reference sequence). The CDR3 DNA is TGCAGTGCTTGGACTAGCGGGAGACACGAGCAGTACTTC. Protein: CSAWTSGRHEQYF.

The CDR3 loop reads CASSDLWNTGELFF. CDR3 DNA: TGTGCCAGCAGTGATTTGTGGAACACCGGGGAGCTGTTTTTT. The rearrangement uses TRBV2 and TRBJ2-2; no clear D gene. Trimming removed 3 bases at V and 1 base at J, with 6 bases between. The CDR3 totals 14 residues. The germline V gene has CDR1 SNHLY and CDR2 FYNNEI. The full variable domain, its missing parts supplied by reference TRBV2 and TRBJ2-2, is EPEVTQTPSHQVTQMGQEVILRCVPISNHLYFYWYRQILGQKVEFLVSFYNNEISEKSEIFDDQFSVERPDGSNFTLKIRSTKLEDSAMYFCASSDLWNTGELFFGEGSRLTVL.

The table lists this clonotype with many counts. V gene TRBV14 combines with J gene TRBJ2-1, with a tentative D call TRBD2 (7 bases). Germline V gene data show CDR1 as SGHDN and CDR2 as FVKESK. V lost 7 bases and J lost 4, with 17 bases in between. This CDR3 comprises 15 residues. CDR3 bases: TGTGCCAGCACCCCGGGGGGCAGACGTTACAATGAGCAGTTCTTC. Translation gives CASTPGGRRYNEQFF.

The sample holds many counts of this clonotype. The chain carries TRBV6-1 and TRBJ2-7; TRBD2 aligns across 10 bases. The CDR3 is 15 residues long. The germline gives CDR1 MNHNS, CDR2 SASEGT. V was clipped by 0 bases and J by 6 bases; unmatched bases: 5. In nucleotides, the CDR3 is TGTGCCAGCAGTGAAGCAGGAGCGGGAGGGTTCGAGCAGTACTTC. It is translated as CASSEAGAGGFEQYF.

This clonotype was counted a few times. V is TRBV29-1 and J is TRBJ2-1; a possible D gene is TRBD2 (5 bases). The germline gives CDR1 SQVTM, CDR2 ANQGSEA. The V and J ends lost 4 bases and 6 bases respectively, with 7 bases between them. This CDR3 is 11 amino acids long. The CDR3: CSVASGNEQFF. The CDR3 bases are TGCAGCGTTGCCAGCGGCAATGAGCAGTTCTTC.

The genes are TRBV19 and TRBJ2-2; TRBD1 is a possible D gene (5 bases). The ends were cut back, 6 bases at V and 1 base at J, with 9 bases in the middle. CDR1 is LNHDA and CDR2 is SQIVND in the germline V gene (reference sequence). The CDR3 is 14 residues long. The CDR3 reads CASSNTGNTGELFF. CDR3 nucleotides: TGTGCCAGTAGCAATACAGGGAACACCGGGGAGCTGTTTTTT. The whole variable domain, remainder taken from reference TRBV19 and TRBJ2-2, is DGGITQSPKYLFRKEGQNVTLSCEQNLNHDAMYWYRQDPGQGLRLIYYSQIVNDFQKGDIAEGYSVSREKKESFPLTVTSAQKNPTAFYLCASSNTGNTGELFFGEGSRLTVL.

This clonotype was found a few times. This chain links TRBV20-1 with TRBJ2-2, with no clear D. The V and J ends lost 0 bases and 6 bases respectively, with 8 bases between them. The CDR3 length is 13 residues. Per germline, CDR1 DFQATT and CDR2 SNEGSKA (reference sequence). This CDR3 is CSAREGIAGELFF. In DNA, the CDR3 is TGCAGTGCTAGAGAGGGGATCGCCGGGGAGCTGTTTTTT.

In this sample, this clonotype turned up many times. The J gene is TRBJ1-2, the V gene TRBV4-2, with a possible D match to TRBD1 (6 bases). The germline gives CDR1 LGHNA, CDR2 YNFKEQ. The CDR3 covers 14 residues. V lost 4 bases and J lost 4, with 13 bases in between. The CDR3 protein is CASSRTGSGYGYTF. CDR3 DNA: TGTGCCAGCAGCCGCACAGGGTCCGGCTATGGCTACACCTTC.

The J gene is TRBJ2-1, the V gene TRBV9; 12 positions match TRBD2. This CDR3 spans 15 amino acids. Germline V CDR1 and CDR2: SGDLS, YYNGEE. The ends lost 4 bases at V and 6 bases at J; junction bases unmatched: 5. In DNA, the CDR3 is TGTGCCAGCAGCACGGGACTAGCGGGTCCCAATGAGCAGTTCTTC. It translates to CASSTGLAGPNEQFF. Full variable domain (missing parts from reference TRBV9 and TRBJ2-1): DSGVTQTPKHLITATGQRVTLRCSPRSGDLSVYWYQQSLDQGLQFLIQYYNGEERAKGNILERFSAQQFPDLHSELNLSSLELGDSALYFCASSTGLAGPNEQFFGPGTRLTVL.

V usage is TRBV2 and J usage is TRBJ1-2; D gene unclear. The CDR3 is made up of 13 amino acids. The ends were cut back, 3 bases at V and 1 base at J, with 6 bases in the middle. From germline, CDR1 is SNHLY and CDR2 FYNNEI. DNA of the CDR3: TGTGCCAGCAGTGATCGGGTTAACTATGGCTACACCTTC. Translating gives CASSDRVNYGYTF.

The table lists this clonotype with a few counts. The chain joins TRBV6-1 to TRBJ1-6; the D gene is possibly TRBD1 (5 bases). The CDR3 runs to 11 residues. V was pared by 6 bases and J by 10 bases, with 7 bases between. Germline CDR1 reads MNHNS; CDR2 reads SASEGT. The CDR3 sequence: CASRRDSPLHF. CDR3 nucleotide sequence: TGTGCCAGCAGGAGGGACTCACCCCTCCACTTT.

For the CDR3, the DNA is TGTGCCAGCAGTGAAGCCCCCATTTCGGACAGGGTAAACAATGAGCAGTTCTTC. Its translation is CASSEAPISDRVNNEQFF. The chain links TRBV2 to TRBJ2-1; TRBD1 aligns across 8 bases. CDR1 is SNHLY, CDR2 FYNNEI, per germline. V lost 0 bases and J lost 5; bases outside the gene matches: 12. CDR3 length: 18 residues. The variable domain in full, with the rest retrieved from reference TRBV2 and TRBJ2-1, is EPEVTQTPSHQVTQMGQEVILRCVPISNHLYFYWYRQILGQKVEFLVSFYNNEISEKSEIFDDQFSVERPDGSNFTLKIRSTKLEDSAMYFCASSEAPISDRVNNEQFFGPGTRLTVL.

The V call is TRBV12-3 or TRBV12-4, the J call TRBJ2-5; possibly TRBD2 for D (6 bases). The V end was cut by 2 bases, the J end by 1 base, with 11 bases between. This CDR3 is built from 15 residues. The CDR3 region has the DNA TGTGCCAGCAGTTTAAGAGGAGGGCTCCAAGAGACCCAGTACTTC. Residues: CASSLRGGLQETQYF.

This clonotype has more than one count but fewer than ten. The chain uses TRBV6-5 and TRBJ2-7, with 9 bases matching TRBD2. Trimming took 0 bases from V and 0 from J; bases not matched to a gene: 15. CDR1 and CDR2 (germline): MNHEY, SVGAGI. The CDR3 runs to 20 residues. DNA for the CDR3: TGTGCCAGCAGTTACTCGTTGGGACTGTTGACTAGCGGAAGCTCCTACGAGCAGTACTTC. It is translated as CASSYSLGLLTSGSSYEQYF.

This clonotype has only a few counts. V gene TRBV6-6 combines with J gene TRBJ2-7, with D perhaps matching TRBD1 or TRBD2 (5 bases each). CDR3 length equals 14 residues. Germline lookup yields CDR1 MNHNY and CDR2 SVGAGI (reference sequence). V was clipped by 6 bases and J by 5 bases, with 17 bases between them. The CDR3 is CASSPARAGDEQYF. Here the CDR3 DNA reads TGTGCCAGCAGCCCCGCCAGGGCCGGGGACGAGCAGTACTTC.

The chain recombines TRBV11-2 with TRBJ2-1; D is ambiguous. Per the germline V gene, CDR1 is SGHAT and CDR2 is FQNNGV. With 5 bases removed from V and 6 bases from J, the gap between germline ends came to 11 bases. CDR3 length: 13 residues. CDR3 loop: CASSTVGINEQFF. Written as DNA, the CDR3 is TGTGCCAGCAGCACGGTGGGCATCAATGAGCAGTTCTTC. Supplemented by reference TRBV11-2 and TRBJ2-1, the full variable domain reads EAGVAQSPRYKIIEKRQSVAFWCNPISGHATLYWYQQILGQGPKLLIQFQNNGVVDDSQLPKDRFSAERLKGVDSTLKIQPAKLEDSAVYLCASSTVGINEQFFGPGTRLTVL.

This chain's CDR3 is CASSLIVVSGSSTDTQYF. As DNA, the CDR3 is TGTGCCAGCAGCTTAATCGTTGTGAGCGGATCTAGCACAGATACGCAGTATTTT. The chain combines TRBV7-9 with TRBJ2-3; a possible D gene is TRBD2 (5 bases). This CDR3 contains 18 residues. Trimming removed 2 bases from V and 0 bases from J, with 18 bases in between. Germline loops: CDR1 SEHNR, CDR2 FQNEAQ (reference sequence).

The genes are TRBV25-1 and TRBJ1-3, with D tentatively TRBD1 (6 bases). Trimming removed 8 bases from V and 2 bases from J, with 7 bases in between. The length of the CDR3 is 12 residues. Germline CDR1 is MGHDK and CDR2 is SYGVNS. The CDR3 region is CASGDTGNTIYF. The CDR3 DNA reads as TGTGCCAGCGGGGACACTGGAAACACCATATATTTT.

This clonotype has a handful of counts. This chain connects TRBV7-9 to TRBJ2-1, with no clear D. Trimming shortened V by 4 bases and J by 7 bases, and 8 bases separated the two germline ends. The CDR3 spans 12 residues. The germline CDR1 and CDR2 sequences are SEHNR and FQNEAQ (reference sequence). This CDR3 is CASSSSANEQFF. The CDR3 DNA follows: TGTGCCAGCAGCTCCTCGGCGAATGAGCAGTTCTTC. The variable domain in full, completed from reference TRBV7-9 and TRBJ2-1, reads DTGVSQNPRHKITKRGQNVTFRCDPISEHNRLYWYRQTLGQGPEFLTYFQNEAQLEKSRLLSDRFSAERPKGSFSTLEIQRTEQGDSAMYLCASSSSANEQFFGPGTRLTVL.

This clonotype was seen at least ten times. The rearrangement joins TRBV18 to TRBJ2-7; D uncertain. The germline V gene encodes CDR1 KGHSH and CDR2 LQKENI. This CDR3 is built from 14 residues. V lost 6 bases to trimming and J lost 2 bases, with 14 bases between them. CDR3 nucleotides: TGTGCCAGCTCCGACCTGGCCCAGGCCTACGAGCAGTACTTC. Its translation is CASSDLAQAYEQYF.

The chain has TRBV27 and TRBJ2-2; no clear D gene. Germline CDR1 and CDR2: MNHEY and SMNVEV (reference sequence). V lost 5 bases and J 4 bases, leaving 11 bases between the germline ends. This CDR3 contains 14 residues. CDR3 DNA sequence: TGTGCCAGCAGTCCTACACGGGCCACCGGGGAGCTGTTTTTT. Protein: CASSPTRATGELFF.

The chain recombines TRBV7-2 with TRBJ1-5; D is undetermined. The V end was cut by 1 base, the J end by 5 bases, with 15 bases between. In germline, CDR1 is SGHTA, CDR2 FQGNSA. The length of the CDR3 is 16 residues. The CDR3 DNA reads TGTGCCAGCAGCTTAGTCGCCGACCGGTATTATCAGCCCCAGCATTTT. Its translation: CASSLVADRYYQPQHF. Full variable domain (outside the CDR3, taken from reference TRBV7-2 and TRBJ1-5): GAGVSQSPSNKVTEKGKDVELRCDPISGHTALYWYRQSLGQGLEFLIYFQGNSAPDKSGLPSDRFSAERTGGSVSTLTIQRTQQEDSAVYLCASSLVADRYYQPQHFGDGTRLSIL.

The chain joins TRBV7-8 to TRBJ2-7; 8 bases map to TRBD2. Germline assignment: CDR1 SGHVS and CDR2 FQNEAQ. J lost 3 bases, V lost 4 bases, and 8 bases had no gene match. The CDR3 spans 15 residues. The CDR3 DNA follows: TGTGCCAGCAGCTCTGACCCGGGACTAGTCTACGAGCAGTACTTC. Translated, it gives CASSSDPGLVYEQYF.

This clonotype was counted only a few times. The rearrangement joins TRBV5-1 to TRBJ1-1; D is uncertain. The CDR3 has 17 amino acids. Trimming cost V 4 bases and J 6 bases, with 25 bases left between them. Per the germline V gene, CDR1 is SGHRS and CDR2 is YFSETQ. This chain's CDR3 is CASSPIPGPVFRAEAFF. CDR3 coding DNA: TGCGCCAGCAGCCCGATACCTGGACCCGTCTTTAGGGCTGAAGCTTTCTTT.

V usage is TRBV20-1 and J usage is TRBJ2-7; TRBD2 matches at 8 bases. Germline V CDR1 and CDR2: DFQATT, SNEGSKA (reference sequence). The CDR3 runs 15 residues. After removal of 3 bases from V and 1 base from J, the junction contained 8 bases not matched to a gene. The CDR3 region is CSASRPGGASYEQYF. CDR3 coding DNA: TGCAGTGCTAGCCGTCCGGGGGGGGCTTCCTACGAGCAGTACTTC.

J is TRBJ2-1 and V is TRBV2, with TRBD2 as a possible D gene (5 bases). In germline, CDR1 is SNHLY, CDR2 FYNNEI. This CDR3 has 12 amino acids. Trimming took off 8 bases at V and 12 bases at J, with 17 bases between the two ends. The CDR3 loop is CASSWVQAAQFF. CDR3 coding DNA: TGTGCCAGCTCCTGGGTACAAGCGGCGCAGTTCTTC.

CDR3 protein: CASSPPNSVQYF. Here the CDR3 DNA reads TGTGCCAGCTCACCACCGAACAGTGTGCAGTACTTC. The V and J genes are TRBV18 and TRBJ2-7, with D unclear. The V end was cut by 0 bases, the J end by 9 bases, with 9 bases between. From germline, CDR1 is KGHSH and CDR2 LQKENI. This CDR3 has 12 residues.